The 23 T cell receptor beta chains reported below all come from one sample, sequenced in a study of T cell clones after liver transplantation. Using immunoSEQ multiplex PCR, the repertoire was profiled, and TCRdb retains in-frame clones only, with some absent. The sample comprises about 20,000 clones, around 75% of which are singletons, and about a third rests with the top ten. Specimen: CD8+ T cells from blood, collected approximately 54 months after liver transplant. The receptors stem from a human patient who received a liver transplant. The graft donor may have contributed some T cells.

This clone has a handful of counts. V usage is TRBV27 and J usage is TRBJ2-1; perhaps TRBD2 as D (5 bases). With 3 bases removed from V and 4 bases from J, the gap between germline ends came to 13 bases. CDR3 length: 15 residues. The germline V gene has CDR1 MNHEY and CDR2 SMNVEV (reference sequence). CDR3 in amino acids: CASSFPAAKYNEQFF. The CDR3 DNA reads TGTGCCAGCAGTTTCCCAGCGGCCAAATACAATGAGCAGTTCTTC.

The chain has TRBV16 and TRBJ1-2; 10 nucleotides match TRBD1. Unmatched junction bases numbered 5, after V lost 0 bases and J lost 7 bases. Germline assignment: CDR1 KGHSY and CDR2 FQNENV. The CDR3 spans 15 residues. The CDR3 loop reads CASSQSGTGASGYTF. For the CDR3, the DNA is TGTGCCAGCAGCCAATCGGGGACAGGGGCGTCTGGCTACACCTTC.

The chain employs TRBV6-5 and TRBJ2-1; 8 positions match TRBD2. V lost 6 bases and J lost 9; bases outside the gene matches: 10. This CDR3 region has 14 residues. Germline values: CDR1 MNHEY, CDR2 SVGAGI. The CDR3 loop reads CASSWTSTLSEQFF. The CDR3 DNA reads as TGTGCCAGCAGCTGGACTAGCACACTTAGTGAGCAGTTCTTC.

The V call is TRBV5-8, the J call TRBJ2-4; 7 bases match TRBD2. Losses at the gene ends were 7 bases for V and 5 bases for J; bases not matched to a gene: 18. Germline V gene lookup returns CDR1 SGHTS and CDR2 YDEGEE. CDR3 length: 17 residues. In nucleotides, the CDR3 is TGTGCCAGCCCTGAGCGGGTGGCCAGCGGGGCTGAAAACATTCAGTACTTC. It encodes CASPERVASGAENIQYF. The variable domain in full, completed from reference TRBV5-8 and TRBJ2-4, reads EAGVTQSPTHLIKTRGQQATLRCSPISGHTSVYWYQQALGLGLQFLLWYDEGEERNRGNFPPRFSGRQFPNYSSELNVNALELEDSALYLCASPERVASGAENIQYFGAGTRLSVL.

The rearrangement links TRBV11-3 to TRBJ1-2; the D gene is possibly TRBD1 (5 bases). The germline V and J ends were trimmed by 5 bases and 2 bases, with 18 bases remaining between them. Germline assignment: CDR1 SGHNT and CDR2 YENEEA. The CDR3 is made up of 16 amino acids. The CDR3 reads CASSVTSGATNYGYTF. Written as DNA, the CDR3 is TGTGCCAGCAGCGTTACTTCCGGGGCCACCAACTATGGCTACACCTTC.

The chain links TRBV9 to TRBJ1-1, with D uncertain. Per the germline V gene, CDR1 is SGDLS and CDR2 is YYNGEE. Trimming removed 4 bases at V and 7 bases at J, with 11 bases between. The CDR3 runs to 12 residues. The DNA of the CDR3 is TGTGCCAGCAGCCCATGGGGAATTGAAGCTTTCTTT. Translation: CASSPWGIEAFF.

The chain couples TRBV7-8 to TRBJ2-7; weak D call: TRBD2 (6 bases). Germline loops: CDR1 SGHVS, CDR2 FQNEAQ. V was cut by 4 bases and J by 0 bases, with 16 bases left in between. There are 16 residues in the CDR3. In DNA, the CDR3 is TGTGCCAGCAGCTGGGTAAGGGACGGGAGCTCCTACGAGCAGTACTTC. Encoded protein: CASSWVRDGSSYEQYF.

This chain connects TRBV19 to TRBJ1-5; D ambiguous. The CDR3 contains 15 residues. V was cut by 1 base and J by 0 bases, with 7 bases left in between. CDR1 and CDR2 from the germline V gene are LNHDA and SQIVND (reference sequence). Here the CDR3 DNA reads TGTGCCAGTAGTATAGTGGGTTATAGCAATCAGCCCCAGCATTTT. Translation: CASSIVGYSNQPQHF.

The chain carries TRBV29-1 and TRBJ2-1; a possible D gene is TRBD2 (5 bases). CDR3 length: 14 amino acids. V was pared by 2 bases and J by 3 bases, with 11 bases between. CDR1 is SQVTM, CDR2 ANQGSEA, per germline. CDR3 sequence (DNA): TGCAGCGTTGAAAGCGGTGGTATCTACAATGAGCAGTTCTTC. Its translation: CSVESGGIYNEQFF.

The sample holds one count of this clone. The chain is built from TRBV10-3 and TRBJ2-7; TRBD1 matches 7 bases. The V segment lost 4 bases and the J segment 2 bases; nucleotides outside the gene matches: 8. Germline CDR1 and CDR2: ENHRY and SYGVKD. This CDR3 is built from 15 residues. DNA of the CDR3: TGTGCCATCAGTGGTGACAGGGAGCCAACCTACGAGCAGTACTTC. Protein product: CAISGDREPTYEQYF.

The chain is built from TRBV4-1 and TRBJ2-1; no reliable D call. Looked up from germline, CDR1 is MGHRA and CDR2 is YSYEKL. Trimming took off 1 base at V and 7 bases at J, with 8 bases between the two ends. The CDR3 runs to 13 residues. The CDR3 coding sequence is TGCGCCAGCAGCCAAGGGGGTCGGAATGAGCAGTTCTTC. Protein sequence: CASSQGGRNEQFF.

The chain employs TRBV4-2 and TRBJ1-1, with D maybe TRBD1 (5 bases). Germline V lookup: CDR1 LGHNA, CDR2 YNFKEQ. This CDR3 has 14 residues. Trimming stripped 1 base from V and 6 bases from J, with 12 bases between. In DNA form, the CDR3 reads TGTGCCAGCAGCCAAGCGTCACAGGTCTCTGAAGCTTTCTTT. Protein product: CASSQASQVSEAFF.

The genes are TRBV5-1 and TRBJ2-6; D not certain. The CDR3 loop spans 15 amino acids. Germline loops: CDR1 SGHRS, CDR2 YFSETQ. Trimming removed 0 bases at V and 4 bases at J, with 8 bases between. The CDR3 protein is CASSLESGGANVLTF. CDR3 coding DNA: TGCGCCAGCAGCTTGGAATCTGGGGGGGCCAACGTCCTGACTTTC.

The V call is TRBV15, the J call TRBJ2-5; 8 nucleotides agree with TRBD1. The junction had 1 base not matched to a gene; V was cut back by 1 base and J by 3 bases. The CDR3 spans 14 residues. Looked up from germline, CDR1 is LNHNV and CDR2 is YYDKDF (reference sequence). In nucleotides, the CDR3 is TGTGCCACCAGCAGAGCGGACAGGGAAGAGACCCAGTACTTC. Protein sequence: CATSRADREETQYF.

This chain connects TRBV30 to TRBJ2-7; D might be TRBD1 (6 bases). Trimming took 3 bases from V and 5 from J, leaving 20 bases between them. Germline lookup yields CDR1 GTSNPN and CDR2 SVGIG (reference sequence). The CDR3 consists of 15 residues. The CDR3 DNA is TGTGCCTGGAGGGAAAAAGCAGGGGTTCGCGACGAGCAGTACTTC. As protein: CAWREKAGVRDEQYF.

V usage is TRBV4-1 and J usage is TRBJ1-5; TRBD1 is a possible D gene (5 bases). Germline CDR1 reads MGHRA; CDR2 reads YSYEKL. This CDR3 spans 15 amino acids. V was pared by 4 bases and J by 1 base, with 11 bases between. CDR3 amino acids: CASSPNPGSNQPQHF. The CDR3 region has the DNA TGCGCCAGCAGCCCCAACCCAGGGAGCAATCAGCCCCAGCATTTT.

V usage is TRBV7-6 and J usage is TRBJ1-2, with D tentatively TRBD1 (5 bases). The V end lost 1 base, the J end lost 8 bases, and 11 bases lay between the germline ends. This CDR3 contains 13 residues. CDR1 and CDR2 (germline): SGHVS, FNYEAQ. This chain's CDR3 is CASSLGGEGGYTF. The CDR3 bases are TGTGCCAGCAGCTTAGGGGGGGAAGGGGGCTACACCTTC. Combining the CDR3 with reference TRBV7-6 and TRBJ1-2 gives the whole variable domain GAGVSQSPRYKVTKRGQDVALRCDPISGHVSLYWYRQALGQGPEFLTYFNYEAQQDKSGLPNDRFSAERPEGSISTLTIQRTEQRDSAMYRCASSLGGEGGYTFGSGTRLTVV.

V usage is TRBV5-1 and J usage is TRBJ2-1; 9 positions agree with TRBD1. Germline values: CDR1 SGHRS, CDR2 YFSETQ. V shed 4 bases and J 5 bases; nucleotides not matched to a gene: 10. This CDR3 has 16 residues. The CDR3 DNA reads TGCGCCAGCAGCCCGGCGCCGGGACAGGGCGACAATGAGCAGTTCTTC. It codes for CASSPAPGQGDNEQFF.

The chain joins TRBV9 to TRBJ2-1; D is unclear. This CDR3 region has 13 residues. Germline lookup yields CDR1 SGDLS and CDR2 YYNGEE. Deletions cut 4 bases from V and 6 bases from J, with 11 bases between. CDR3 DNA sequence: TGTGCCAGCAGCCTGCTCTCGACCAATGAGCAGTTCTTC. Amino acid sequence: CASSLLSTNEQFF.

The gene calls are TRBV5-6 and TRBJ2-2; 8 positions agree with TRBD1. Trimming cost V 4 bases and J 4 bases; bases outside gene matches: 9. This CDR3 has 16 residues. Germline V gene data show CDR1 as SGHDT and CDR2 as YYEEEE. The CDR3 protein is CASSAYRGFSTGELFF. CDR3 coding DNA: TGTGCCAGCAGCGCGTACAGGGGGTTTTCCACCGGGGAGCTGTTTTTT.

The chain couples TRBV6-6 to TRBJ1-5, with a possible D match to TRBD1 (5 bases). Germline lookup yields CDR1 MNHNY and CDR2 SVGAGI (reference sequence). V lost 10 bases to trimming and J lost 0 bases, with 13 bases between them. CDR3 size: 14 residues. Here the CDR3 reads CAIQGSYSNQPQHF. Here the CDR3 DNA reads TGTGCCATCCAGGGATCCTATAGCAATCAGCCCCAGCATTTT.

Notes on this clone: Within the sample, other DNA sequences also encode this same CDR3. The rearrangement uses TRBV7-9 and TRBJ2-5; possibly TRBD2 for D (6 bases). CDR1 and CDR2 (germline): SEHNR, FQNEAQ (reference sequence). CDR3 length: 14 amino acids. With 5 bases removed from V and 0 bases from J, the gap between germline ends came to 10 bases. The CDR3 here is CASSPWDYQETQYF. In nucleotides, the CDR3 is TGTGCCAGCAGCCCTTGGGACTACCAAGAGACCCAGTACTTC.

The CDR3 DNA is TGTGCCAGCAGTCCCCTTGGGGGCTACGAGCAGTACTTC. Translating gives CASSPLGGYEQYF. The chain couples TRBV27 to TRBJ2-7; D possibly matches TRBD1 or TRBD2 (5 bases each). Germline CDR1 reads MNHEY; CDR2 reads SMNVEV (reference sequence). The CDR3 runs 13 residues. V lost 5 bases and J lost 3, with 11 bases in between.